Listed below are T cell receptor beta chains from one sample, sequenced in a study of response to subunit inactivated influenza vaccine. In TCRdb, the RT-PCR reads were re-called with MiXCR into one record per CDR3 protein. The profile shows 650,000 to 800,000 distinct CDR3 sequences, approximately 17% of them singletons. The sequencing here drew on PBMCs from blood, taken 4 to 6 days after vaccination. The source is a man aged 50-59 years who received an inactivated influenza vaccine. Both conserved end residues are part of each CDR3. Fields, in order: CDR3 protein, CDR3 DNA, V gene, D gene, J gene, clone size. The D gene is left open where the match is weak. Rows give clone size only sometimes, using once, few, many, or a class for an expanded clone.

CAWSAWARDRGYTF TGTGCCTGGAGTGCGTGGGCCCGGGATCGTGGCTACACCTTC TRBV30 - TRBJ1-2 -
CASSLAGSRSNQPQHF TGTGCCAGCAGTTTAGCGGGTTCGCGATCTAATCAGCCCCAGCATTTT TRBV12-3/TRBV12-4 - TRBJ1-5 few
CASSHGDKGRDTQYF TGTGCCAGCAGCCACGGGGACAAAGGGCGGGATACGCAGTATTTT TRBV6-1 - TRBJ2-3 few
CSASAGTGVYNEQFF TGCAGTGCTAGCGCCGGGACAGGAGTTTACAATGAGCAGTTCTTC TRBV20-1 TRBD1 TRBJ2-1 -
CASSFFGLPTYNEQFF TGTGCCAGCAGTTTTTTTGGACTCCCCACCTACAATGAGCAGTTCTTC TRBV12-3/TRBV12-4 - TRBJ2-1 few
CASSIMTGSFGELFF TGTGCCAGCAGCATAATGACAGGGAGTTTCGGGGAGCTGTTTTTT TRBV7-2 TRBD1 TRBJ2-2 few
CSAVWGSSYNEQFF TGCAGTGCTGTTTGGGGGAGCTCCTACAATGAGCAGTTCTTC TRBV20-1 - TRBJ2-1 few
CSASDPGLPSNEQYF TGCAGTGCTAGTGATCCGGGACTTCCAAGTAACGAGCAGTACTTC TRBV20-1 - TRBJ2-7 -
CASSGPGGVQGARGYTF TGTGCCAGCAGTGGACCCGGGGGTGTTCAGGGGGCAAGGGGCTACACCTTC TRBV25-1 TRBD1 TRBJ1-2 few
CASSPGTSKSTDTQYF TGTGCCAGCAGCCCCGGAACTTCTAAAAGCACAGATACGCAGTATTTT TRBV7-3 - TRBJ2-3 few
CASSYFGSGNTEAFF TGTGCCAGCAGTTACTTCGGGTCGGGGAACACTGAAGCTTTCTTT TRBV6-5 - TRBJ1-1 few
CASSYSSASYEQYF TGTGCCAGCAGTTACTCGTCGGCCTCCTACGAGCAGTACTTC TRBV6-5 - TRBJ2-7 -
CASSQGSESIQYF TGCGCCAGCAGCCAAGGATCCGAGAGCATTCAGTACTTC TRBV4-1 - TRBJ2-4 -
CAISDPHAGKNTGELFF TGTGCCATCAGTGATCCTCATGCAGGGAAGAACACCGGGGAGCTGTTTTTT TRBV10-3 - TRBJ2-2 -
CAISDRVYEQYF TGTGCCATCAGTGACAGGGTTTACGAGCAGTACTTC TRBV10-3 - TRBJ2-7 -
CASKLGAGGQETQYF TGTGCCAGCAAGTTAGGAGCGGGGGGGCAAGAGACCCAGTACTTC TRBV12-3/TRBV12-4 TRBD2 TRBJ2-5 few
CATSDSPSHNEQFF TGTGCCACCAGTGATTCCCCCAGCCACAATGAGCAGTTCTTC TRBV24-1 - TRBJ2-1 -
CSVRRDTSTDTQYF TGCAGCGTGAGAAGGGACACCTCCACAGATACGCAGTATTTT TRBV29-1 - TRBJ2-3 -
CASSLGGGAASYNEQFF TGTGCCAGCAGCCTCGGAGGGGGGGCAGCTTCCTACAATGAGCAGTTCTTC TRBV9 - TRBJ2-1 -
CASSMRTSGSTDTQYF TGTGCCAGCAGCATGAGGACTAGCGGTTCCACAGATACGCAGTATTTT TRBV12-3/TRBV12-4 TRBD2 TRBJ2-3 -
CASSWTVPYEQYF TGTGCCAGCAGCTGGACAGTCCCCTACGAGCAGTACTTC TRBV28 - TRBJ2-7 few
CASSTGLASTLQYF TGTGCCAGTAGTACTGGACTAGCTTCGACGTTGCAGTACTTC TRBV19 TRBD2 TRBJ2-7 -
CASSASPGQSKGETQYF TGCGCCAGCAGTGCTTCTCCGGGACAGAGTAAGGGGGAGACCCAGTACTTC TRBV10-1 TRBD1 TRBJ2-5 once
CASSFFPYFTGYGYTF TGTGCCAGCAGTTTTTTTCCCTATTTCACAGGGTATGGCTACACCTTC TRBV12-3/TRBV12-4 - TRBJ1-2 -
CASSQGQGLDGYTF TGTGCCAGCAGCCAAGGGCAGGGTTTGGATGGCTACACCTTC TRBV4-2 - TRBJ1-2 -
CASSEFQGTEAFF TGTGCCAGCAGTGAATTCCAAGGGACTGAAGCTTTCTTT TRBV6-1 - TRBJ1-1 -
CASSQLQRNQPQHF TGCGCCAGCAGCCAATTACAACGCAATCAGCCCCAGCATTTT TRBV4-1 - TRBJ1-5 few
CASRKGIYEQYF TGTGCCAGCAGAAAAGGGATCTACGAGCAGTACTTC TRBV6-1 - TRBJ2-7 few
CASSLNSPPAGELFF TGTGCCAGCAGCTTAAACTCCCCTCCGGCCGGGGAGCTGTTTTTT TRBV7-9 - TRBJ2-2 -
CASRSPNLTSGGAGNNEQFF TGTGCCAGCAGGTCCCCCAACCTGACTAGCGGGGGGGCCGGTAACAATGAGCAGTTCTTC TRBV12-3/TRBV12-4 TRBD2 TRBJ2-1 many
CASGTPNDNEQFF TGTGCCAGCGGGACACCAAATGACAATGAGCAGTTCTTC TRBV28 - TRBJ2-1 -